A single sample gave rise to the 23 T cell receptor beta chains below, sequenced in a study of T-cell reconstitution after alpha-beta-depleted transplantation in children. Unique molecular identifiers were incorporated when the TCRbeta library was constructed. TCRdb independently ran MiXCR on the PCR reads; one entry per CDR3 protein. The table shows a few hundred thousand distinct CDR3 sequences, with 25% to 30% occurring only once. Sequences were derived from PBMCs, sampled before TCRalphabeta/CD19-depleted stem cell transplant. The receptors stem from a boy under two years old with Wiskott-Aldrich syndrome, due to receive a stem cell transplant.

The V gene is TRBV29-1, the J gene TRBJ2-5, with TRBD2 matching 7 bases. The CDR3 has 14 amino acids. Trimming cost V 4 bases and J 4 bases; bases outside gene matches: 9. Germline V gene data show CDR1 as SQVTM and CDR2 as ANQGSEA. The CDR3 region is CSVGRAGDIETQYF. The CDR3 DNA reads TGCAGCGTTGGTCGGGCGGGAGACATAGAGACCCAGTACTTC.

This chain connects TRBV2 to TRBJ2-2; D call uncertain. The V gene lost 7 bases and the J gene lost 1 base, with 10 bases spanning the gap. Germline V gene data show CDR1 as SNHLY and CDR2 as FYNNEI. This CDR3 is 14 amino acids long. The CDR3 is CASKAEGNTGELFF. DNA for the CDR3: TGTGCCAGCAAGGCGGAAGGGAACACCGGGGAGCTGTTTTTT.

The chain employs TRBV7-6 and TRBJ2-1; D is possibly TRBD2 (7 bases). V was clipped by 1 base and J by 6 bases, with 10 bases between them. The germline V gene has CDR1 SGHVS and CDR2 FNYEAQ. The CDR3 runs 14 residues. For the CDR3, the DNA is TGTGCCAGCAGCTTAGAGGGGGGGGGCAATGAGCAGTTCTTC. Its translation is CASSLEGGGNEQFF.

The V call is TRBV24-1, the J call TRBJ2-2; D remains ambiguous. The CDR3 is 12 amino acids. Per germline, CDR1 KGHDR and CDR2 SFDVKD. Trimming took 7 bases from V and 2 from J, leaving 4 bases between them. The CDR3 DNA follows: TGTGCCACCAGGGGTAACACCGGGGAGCTGTTTTTT. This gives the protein CATRGNTGELFF.

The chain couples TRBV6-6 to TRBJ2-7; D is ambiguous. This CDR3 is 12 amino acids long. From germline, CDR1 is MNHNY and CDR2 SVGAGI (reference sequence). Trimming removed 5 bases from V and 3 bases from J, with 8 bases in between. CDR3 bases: TGTGCCAGCAGTCACCCGAGCTACGAGCAGTACTTC. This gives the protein CASSHPSYEQYF.

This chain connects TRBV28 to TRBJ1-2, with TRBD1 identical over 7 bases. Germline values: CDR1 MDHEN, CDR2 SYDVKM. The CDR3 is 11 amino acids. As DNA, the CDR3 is TGTGCGGTGGGACAGAAAGATGGCTACACCTTC. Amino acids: CAVGQKDGYTF.

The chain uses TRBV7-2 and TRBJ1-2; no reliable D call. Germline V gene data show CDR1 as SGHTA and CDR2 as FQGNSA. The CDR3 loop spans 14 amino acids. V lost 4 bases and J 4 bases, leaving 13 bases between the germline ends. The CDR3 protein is CASSYGSQFYGYTF. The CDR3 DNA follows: TGTGCCAGCAGCTACGGATCCCAGTTCTATGGCTACACCTTC.

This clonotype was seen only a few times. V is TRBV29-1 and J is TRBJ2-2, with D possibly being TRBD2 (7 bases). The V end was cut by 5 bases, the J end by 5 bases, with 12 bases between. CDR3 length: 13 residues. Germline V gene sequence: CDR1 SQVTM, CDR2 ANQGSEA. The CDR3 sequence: CSVNGGLTGELFF. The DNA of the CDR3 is TGCAGCGTTAACGGGGGGCTTACCGGGGAGCTGTTTTTT.

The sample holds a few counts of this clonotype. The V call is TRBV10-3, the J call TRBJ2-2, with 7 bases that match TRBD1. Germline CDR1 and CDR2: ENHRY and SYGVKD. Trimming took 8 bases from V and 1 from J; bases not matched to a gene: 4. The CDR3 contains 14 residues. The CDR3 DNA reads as TGTGCCATCCGGAGACAGGGGAACACCGGGGAGCTGTTTTTT. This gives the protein CAIRRQGNTGELFF.

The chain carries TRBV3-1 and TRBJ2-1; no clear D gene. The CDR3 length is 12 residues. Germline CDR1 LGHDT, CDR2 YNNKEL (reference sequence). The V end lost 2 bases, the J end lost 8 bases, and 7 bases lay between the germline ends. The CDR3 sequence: CASSQSLHEQFF. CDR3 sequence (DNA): TGTGCCAGCAGCCAAAGTCTTCATGAGCAGTTCTTC.

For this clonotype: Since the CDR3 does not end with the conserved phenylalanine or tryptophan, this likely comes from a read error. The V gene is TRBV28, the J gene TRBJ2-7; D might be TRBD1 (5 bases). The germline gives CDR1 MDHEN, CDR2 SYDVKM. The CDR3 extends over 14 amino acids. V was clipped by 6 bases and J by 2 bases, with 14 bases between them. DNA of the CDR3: TGTGCCAGCAGATCAATGGCAGGGACCTACGAGCAGTACTTG. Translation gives CASRSMAGTYEQYL.

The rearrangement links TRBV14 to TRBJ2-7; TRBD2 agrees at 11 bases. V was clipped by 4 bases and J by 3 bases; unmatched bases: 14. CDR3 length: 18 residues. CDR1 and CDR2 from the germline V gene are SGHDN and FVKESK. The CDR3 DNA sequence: TGTGCCAGCAGCCCCGGGACTAGCGGAAATACACCCTACTACGAGCAGTACTTC. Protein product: CASSPGTSGNTPYYEQYF.

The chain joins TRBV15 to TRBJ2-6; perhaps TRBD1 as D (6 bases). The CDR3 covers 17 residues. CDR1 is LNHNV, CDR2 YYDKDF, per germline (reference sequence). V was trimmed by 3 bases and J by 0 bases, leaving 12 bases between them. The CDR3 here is CATSRVVGASGANVLTF. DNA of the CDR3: TGTGCCACCAGCAGGGTCGTGGGGGCCTCTGGGGCCAACGTCCTGACTTTC.

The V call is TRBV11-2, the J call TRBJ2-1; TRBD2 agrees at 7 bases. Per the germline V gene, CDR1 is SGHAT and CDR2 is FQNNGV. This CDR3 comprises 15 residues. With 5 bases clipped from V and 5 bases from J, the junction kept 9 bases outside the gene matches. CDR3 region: CASSPGLSSNNEQFF. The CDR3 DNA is TGTGCCAGCAGCCCGGGACTATCGTCAAACAATGAGCAGTTCTTC.

The CDR3 region has the DNA TGTGCCAGTAGTATTGAGGGTATCGTTGAAAAACTGTTTTTT. Translated, it gives CASSIEGIVEKLFF. The chain combines TRBV19 with TRBJ1-4; D not resolved. This CDR3 is 14 amino acids long. The germline V and J ends were trimmed by 3 bases and 7 bases, with 12 bases remaining between them. Germline-derived CDR1 and CDR2 are LNHDA and SQIVND (reference sequence).

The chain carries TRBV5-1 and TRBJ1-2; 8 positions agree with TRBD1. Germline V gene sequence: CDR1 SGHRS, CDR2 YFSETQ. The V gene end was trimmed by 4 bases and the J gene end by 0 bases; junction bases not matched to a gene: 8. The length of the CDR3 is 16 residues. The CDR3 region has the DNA TGCGCCAGCAGCGCGGGACAGGCGAAGGCTAACTATGGCTACACCTTC. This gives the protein CASSAGQAKANYGYTF.

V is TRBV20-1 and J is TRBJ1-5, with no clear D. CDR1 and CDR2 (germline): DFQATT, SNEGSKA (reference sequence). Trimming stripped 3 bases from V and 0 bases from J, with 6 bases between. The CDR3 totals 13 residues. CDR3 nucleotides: TGCAGTGCTAGGGGCCTTAGCAATCAGCCCCAGCATTTT. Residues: CSARGLSNQPQHF.

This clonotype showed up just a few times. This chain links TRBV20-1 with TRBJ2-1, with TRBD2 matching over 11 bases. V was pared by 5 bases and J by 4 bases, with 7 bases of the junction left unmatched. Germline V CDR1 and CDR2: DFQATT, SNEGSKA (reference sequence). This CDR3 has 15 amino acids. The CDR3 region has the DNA TGCAGTGCTCGGAGGCCTAGCGGGAGGTACAATGAGCAGTTCTTC. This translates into CSARRPSGRYNEQFF.

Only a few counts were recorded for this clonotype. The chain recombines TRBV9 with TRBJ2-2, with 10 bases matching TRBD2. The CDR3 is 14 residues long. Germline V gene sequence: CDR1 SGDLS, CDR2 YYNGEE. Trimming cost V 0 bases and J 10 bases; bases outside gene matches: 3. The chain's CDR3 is CASSVGLAGAELFF. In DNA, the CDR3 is TGTGCCAGCAGCGTAGGGCTAGCGGGAGCGGAGCTGTTTTTT.

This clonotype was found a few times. The CDR3 coding sequence is TGTGCCAGTGGGGCGGGGGGGACTGAAGCTTTCTTT. It yields the protein CASGAGGTEAFF. This rearrangement joins TRBV19 to TRBJ1-1; D is perhaps TRBD1 (5 bases). V shed 8 bases and J shed 5 bases, with 12 bases lying between them. CDR3 length: 12 amino acids. Germline V gene lookup returns CDR1 LNHDA and CDR2 SQIVND (reference sequence).

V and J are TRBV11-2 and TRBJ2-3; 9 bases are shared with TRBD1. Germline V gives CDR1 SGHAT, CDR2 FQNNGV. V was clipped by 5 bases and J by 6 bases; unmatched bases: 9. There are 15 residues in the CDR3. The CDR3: CASSRPGQGADTQYF. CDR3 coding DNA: TGTGCCAGCAGCCGTCCGGGACAGGGCGCTGATACGCAGTATTTT.

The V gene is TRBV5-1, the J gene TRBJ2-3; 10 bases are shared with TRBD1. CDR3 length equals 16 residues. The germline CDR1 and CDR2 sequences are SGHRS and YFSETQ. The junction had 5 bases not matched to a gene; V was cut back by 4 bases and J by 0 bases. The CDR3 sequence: CASSLQGQGSTDTQYF. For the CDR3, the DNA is TGCGCCAGCAGCCTCCAGGGACAGGGGAGCACAGATACGCAGTATTTT.

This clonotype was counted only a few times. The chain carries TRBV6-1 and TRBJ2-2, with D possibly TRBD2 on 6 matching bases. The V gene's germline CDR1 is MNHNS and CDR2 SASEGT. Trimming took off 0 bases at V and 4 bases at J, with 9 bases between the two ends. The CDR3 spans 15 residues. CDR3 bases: TGTGCCAGCAGTGAAGCCGGGAGCGGCACCGGGGAGCTGTTTTTT. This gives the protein CASSEAGSGTGELFF.